This T cell receptor (beta chain) comes out of a study of blood T cell repertoires in COVID-19. Assay: immunoSEQ multiplex PCR; the TCRdb copy retains only in-frame clones and omits some. This table has some 180,000 clones, 80% to 85% appearing once. Per germline, CDR1 SGHRS and CDR2 YFSETQ. The ends lost 0 bases at V and 3 bases at J; junction bases unmatched: 5. There are 15 residues in the CDR3. The chain has TRBV5-1 and TRBJ2-7; 8 bases match TRBD1. What was sequenced was PBMCs or T cells enriched from blood (not recorded which). This receptor was identified in a woman under 40 who had been exposed to COVID-19. This CDR3 is CASSLGQGAGYEQYF. The CDR3 DNA sequence: TGCGCCAGCAGCTTGGGTCAGGGGGCGGGCTACGAGCAGTACTTC.